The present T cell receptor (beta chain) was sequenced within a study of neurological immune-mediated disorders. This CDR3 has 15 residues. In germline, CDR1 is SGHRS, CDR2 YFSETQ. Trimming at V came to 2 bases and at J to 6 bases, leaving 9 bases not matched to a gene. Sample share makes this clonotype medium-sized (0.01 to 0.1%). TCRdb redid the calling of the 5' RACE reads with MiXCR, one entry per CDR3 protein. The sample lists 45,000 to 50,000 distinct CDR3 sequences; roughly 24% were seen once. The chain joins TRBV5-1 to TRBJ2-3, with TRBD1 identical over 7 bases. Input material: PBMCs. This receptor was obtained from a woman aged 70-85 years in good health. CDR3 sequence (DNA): TGCGCCAGCAGCTTCGGGACAGTCACTCTGGATACGCAGTATTTT. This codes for CASSFGTVTLDTQYF.